This TCR beta chain stems from a study of CD8 T cells in ankylosing spondylitis (TCRdb year 2017). At the level of the whole study: The study set out to find disease-linked TCR variants by profiling T cell receptor beta repertoires in ankylosing spondylitis patients and healthy donors. In total, the full study cohort was made up of 95 to 110 healthy donors and approximately 27 ankylosing spondylitis patients. Peripheral blood was sampled, and synovial fluid was also collected from ankylosing spondylitis patients. The full study reports these points: Some motif variants had previously been reported in the synovial fluid and blood of reactive arthritis patients, which suggests shared mechanisms of disease initiation. The disease-linked clones showed a CD8+ phenotype and occurred at relatively low frequencies in peripheral blood. A TCR beta motif made up of fewer than 10 highly homologous amino acid variants appeared to be characteristic of blood from ankylosing spondylitis patients. Significant enrichment of the disease-linked clones was reported in matched synovial fluid samples from ankylosing spondylitis patients.

CDR1 and CDR2, looked up from the germline V gene, are SGHRS and YFSETQ. From the cysteine through the phenylalanine, the CDR3 covers 14 amino acids. The only DNA kept is the CDR3, 42 bases in frame from the first base. A distance of 17 bases separates the germline ends of V and J, which lose 4 bases and 9 bases respectively. The instrument given in TCRdb is Illumina HiSeq 2500. Quantitative 5'-RACE with molecular barcodes was the method used to prepare the TCR beta libraries. In the original analysis: A new computational method, built on a probabilistic model of VDJ rearrangement, was used to identify disease-linked TCR variants. TCRdb reprocessing: public reads trimmed at Q25 with fastp, clones called with MiXCR, in-frame beta chains kept. All rows with the same CDR3 protein become a single entry with the most common DNA and genes. TCRdb assigned the V and J calls; the authors' analysis was not used. This sample has about 390,000 distinct CDR3 sequences in its table, and 20% to 25% of those were observed once. About 15% of the sample is in the top ten clones.

This clonotype was counted a few times. Its antigen has not been determined. No per-base quality is available; no much larger clone lies one base away. The chain couples TRBV5-1 to TRBJ2-1; there is no confident call for the D gene. This receptor was identified in a male donor with ankylosing spondylitis. The source material was blood, either unsorted or a sorted T cell fraction (not recorded which). The bases read TGCGCCAGCAGCACCGCCCAAGCTCCCCCTGAGCAGTTCTTC. Translated, this is CASSTAQAPPEQFF. The full variable domain, with segments outside the CDR3 supplied by the reference TRBV5-1 and TRBJ2-1 proteins, appears as KAGVTQTPRYLIKTRGQQVTLSCSPISGHRSVSWYQQTPGQGLQFLFEYFSETQRNKGNFPGRFSGRQFSNSRSEMNVSTLELGDSALYLCASSTAQAPPEQFFGPGTRLTVL.